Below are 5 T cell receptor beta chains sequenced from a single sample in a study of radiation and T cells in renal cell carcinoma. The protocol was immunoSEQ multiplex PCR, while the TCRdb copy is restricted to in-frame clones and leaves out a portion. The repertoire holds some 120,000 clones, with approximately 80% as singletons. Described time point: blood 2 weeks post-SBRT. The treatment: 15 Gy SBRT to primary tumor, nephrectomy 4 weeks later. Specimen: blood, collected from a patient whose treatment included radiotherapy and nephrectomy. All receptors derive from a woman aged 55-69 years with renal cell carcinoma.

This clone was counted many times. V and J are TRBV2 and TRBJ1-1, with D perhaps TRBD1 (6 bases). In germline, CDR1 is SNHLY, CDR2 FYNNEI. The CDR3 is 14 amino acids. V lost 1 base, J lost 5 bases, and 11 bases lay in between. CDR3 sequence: CASSEDGTLTEAFF. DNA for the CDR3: TGTGCCAGCAGTGAAGACGGGACACTGACTGAAGCTTTCTTT.

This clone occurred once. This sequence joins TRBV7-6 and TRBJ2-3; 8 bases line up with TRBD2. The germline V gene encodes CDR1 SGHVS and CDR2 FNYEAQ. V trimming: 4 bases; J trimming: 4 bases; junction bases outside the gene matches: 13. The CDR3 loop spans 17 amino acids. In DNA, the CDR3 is TGTGCCAGCAGCTCCCTCTCCGCAGCGGGAGACGCAGATACGCAGTATTTT. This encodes CASSSLSAAGDADTQYF.

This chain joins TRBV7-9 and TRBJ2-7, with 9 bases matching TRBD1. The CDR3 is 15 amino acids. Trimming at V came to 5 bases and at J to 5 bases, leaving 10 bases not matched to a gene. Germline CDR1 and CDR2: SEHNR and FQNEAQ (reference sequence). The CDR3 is CASSVPGQGNDEQYF. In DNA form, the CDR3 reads TGTGCCAGCAGCGTTCCGGGACAGGGTAACGACGAGCAGTACTTC.

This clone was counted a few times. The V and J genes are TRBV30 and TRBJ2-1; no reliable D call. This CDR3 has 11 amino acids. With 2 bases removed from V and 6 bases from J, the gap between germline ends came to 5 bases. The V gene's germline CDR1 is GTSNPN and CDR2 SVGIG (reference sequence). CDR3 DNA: TGTGCCTGGAGTCAGCGCAATGAGCAGTTCTTC. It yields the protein CAWSQRNEQFF.

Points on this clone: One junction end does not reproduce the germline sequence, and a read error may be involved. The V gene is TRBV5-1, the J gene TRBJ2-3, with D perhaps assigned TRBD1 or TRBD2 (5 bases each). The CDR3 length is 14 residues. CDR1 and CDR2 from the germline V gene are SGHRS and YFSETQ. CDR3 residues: CASSLGSGGDTQYF. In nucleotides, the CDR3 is TGCGCCAGCAGTTTGGGCTCTGGGGGAGATACGCAGTATTTT.